Presented here are 13 T cell receptor beta chains from one specimen sequenced in a study of T cell responses to AZD1222 COVID-19 vaccine. Libraries were prepared by immunoSEQ multiplex PCR; TCRdb keeps only in-frame clonotypes and omits some of them. This sample has 85,000 to 90,000 clones, with roughly 88% found just once. Here the sequenced sample was peripheral blood, taken on day 0 of MenACWY control vaccination. The receptors here all came from an adult in good health.

A few counts support this clone. The V gene is TRBV4-3, the J gene TRBJ1-2; D is perhaps TRBD1 (5 bases). V dropped 4 bases and J dropped 2 bases, with 8 bases sitting between them. The germline gives CDR1 LGHNA, CDR2 YSLEER. The CDR3 length is 13 residues. CDR3 loop: CASSREGNYGYTF. CDR3 sequence (DNA): TGCGCCAGCAGCCGAGAGGGGAACTATGGCTACACCTTC.

Here the CDR3 DNA reads TGTGCCAGCAGCCAAGACCACAGGGGGAACACTGAAGCTTTCTTT. Translating gives CASSQDHRGNTEAFF. The chain combines TRBV4-2 with TRBJ1-1; 7 nucleotides line up with TRBD1. This CDR3 is built from 15 residues. Germline loops: CDR1 LGHNA, CDR2 YNFKEQ. J lost 1 base, V lost 0 bases, and 2 bases had no gene match.

V usage is TRBV5-1 and J usage is TRBJ1-4; 8 bases are shared with TRBD1. The CDR3 runs to 15 residues. The junction had 9 bases not matched to a gene; V was cut back by 3 bases and J by 8 bases. Germline CDR1 reads SGHRS; CDR2 reads YFSETQ. This chain's CDR3 is CASSYQGATGEKLFF. The DNA for the CDR3 is TGCGCCAGCAGCTACCAGGGGGCGACGGGGGAAAAACTGTTTTTT.

The chain combines TRBV28 with TRBJ2-3, with no clear D. Germline-derived CDR1 and CDR2 are MDHEN and SYDVKM. The CDR3 consists of 15 residues. The V end was cut by 4 bases, the J end by 0 bases, with 11 bases between. CDR3 in amino acids: CASSSLQPSTDTQYF. The CDR3 nucleotides are TGTGCCAGCAGTTCATTACAGCCGAGCACAGATACGCAGTATTTT. Full variable domain (remainder filled in from reference TRBV28 and TRBJ2-3): DVKVTQSSRYLVKRTGEKVFLECVQDMDHENMFWYRQDPGLGLRLIYFSYDVKMKEKGDIPEGYSVSREKKERFSLILESASTNQTSMYLCASSSLQPSTDTQYFGPGTRLTVL.

V usage is TRBV27 and J usage is TRBJ2-7; TRBD2 aligns across 10 bases. Germline CDR1 is MNHEY and CDR2 is SMNVEV (reference sequence). This CDR3 has 15 amino acids. The J segment lost 4 bases and the V segment lost 5 bases, leaving 8 bases of the junction unmatched. DNA for the CDR3: TGTGCCAGCAGTGGAATAGCGGGGGGCACGTACGAGCAGTACTTC. The encoded protein is CASSGIAGGTYEQYF.

The chain uses TRBV9 and TRBJ1-2; D is possibly TRBD1 (6 bases). This CDR3 has 15 amino acids. Trimming cost V 4 bases and J 4 bases, with 17 bases left between them. Germline values: CDR1 SGDLS, CDR2 YYNGEE. The CDR3 nucleotides are TGTGCCAGCAGCTTCCGACAGGACCCCTCCTATGGCTACACCTTC. Translating gives CASSFRQDPSYGYTF.

The chain has TRBV3-1 (or the pseudogene TRBV3-2) and TRBJ1-2; D is perhaps TRBD1 (5 bases). Germline V CDR1 and CDR2: LGHDT, YNNKEL (reference sequence). Trimming pared 0 bases from V and 2 bases from J, leaving 16 bases between. CDR3 length: 17 amino acids. The CDR3 nucleotides read TGTGCCAGCAGCCAAGAAATCCCGGCAGGGCTGAACTATGGCTACACCTTC. As protein: CASSQEIPAGLNYGYTF.

J is TRBJ2-7 and V is TRBV19; a possible D gene is TRBD1 (5 bases). CDR1 and CDR2 (germline): LNHDA, SQIVND (reference sequence). CDR3 length: 14 amino acids. The V gene lost 10 bases and the J gene lost 1 base, with 17 bases spanning the gap. CDR3 sequence (DNA): TGTGCCACCAAGACAGATTGGGGTTCCTACGAGCAGTACTTC. Protein product: CATKTDWGSYEQYF.

The chain links TRBV7-9 to TRBJ1-4; D possibly corresponds to TRBD1 (5 bases). V was clipped by 3 bases and J by 2 bases, with 19 bases between them. This CDR3 contains 18 residues. CDR1 and CDR2 from the germline V gene are SEHNR and FQNEAQ (reference sequence). In nucleotides, the CDR3 is TGTGCCAGCAGCTTTGGGAACAGGCGAGCCTTGACTAATGAAAAACTGTTTTTT. Amino acid sequence: CASSFGNRRALTNEKLFF. Drawing the rest from reference TRBV7-9 and TRBJ1-4, the complete variable domain is DTGVSQNPRHKITKRGQNVTFRCDPISEHNRLYWYRQTLGQGPEFLTYFQNEAQLEKSRLLSDRFSAERPKGSFSTLEIQRTEQGDSAMYLCASSFGNRRALTNEKLFFGSGTQLSVL.

The chain uses TRBV5-4 and TRBJ1-1; perhaps TRBD1 as D (5 bases). The CDR3 sequence is 14 residues long. V was shortened by 5 bases and J by 3 bases, with 14 bases between the two germline ends. CDR1 SGHNT and CDR2 YYREEE come from the germline V gene (reference sequence). This chain's CDR3 is CASSSQGGDTEAFF. The CDR3 region has the DNA TGTGCCAGCAGTTCGCAGGGAGGGGACACTGAAGCTTTCTTT.

J is TRBJ2-5 and V is TRBV15; D is uncertain. CDR3 length equals 12 residues. Per the germline V gene, CDR1 is LNHNV and CDR2 is YYDKDF (reference sequence). Trimming took 0 bases from V and 5 from J, leaving 4 bases between them. The CDR3: CATSRDLETQYF. CDR3 DNA sequence: TGTGCCACCAGCAGAGATCTTGAGACCCAGTACTTC.

J is TRBJ2-7 and V is TRBV28; D not certain. The germline V gene encodes CDR1 MDHEN and CDR2 SYDVKM. The CDR3 spans 13 residues. Trimming cost V 6 bases and J 2 bases, with 11 bases left between them. The CDR3 DNA sequence: TGTGCCAGCAGCTCTATGGCCCCCTACGAGCAGTACTTC. Protein product: CASSSMAPYEQYF.

The chain couples TRBV12-3 or TRBV12-4 to TRBJ2-2, with no clear D. The CDR3 is made up of 12 amino acids. V lost 4 bases to trimming and J lost 2 bases, with 2 bases between them. The CDR3 spells CASSYNTGELFF. For the CDR3, the DNA is TGTGCCAGCAGTTATAACACCGGGGAGCTGTTTTTT.